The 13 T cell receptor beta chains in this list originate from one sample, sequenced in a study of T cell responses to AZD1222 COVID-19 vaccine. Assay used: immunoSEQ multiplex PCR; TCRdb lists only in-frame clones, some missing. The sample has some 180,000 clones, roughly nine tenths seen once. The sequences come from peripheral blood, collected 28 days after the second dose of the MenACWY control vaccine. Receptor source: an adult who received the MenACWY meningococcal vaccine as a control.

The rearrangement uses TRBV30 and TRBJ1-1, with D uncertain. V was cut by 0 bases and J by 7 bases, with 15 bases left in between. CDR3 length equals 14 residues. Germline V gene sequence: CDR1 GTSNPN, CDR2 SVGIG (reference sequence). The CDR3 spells CAWSVTGVLIEAFF. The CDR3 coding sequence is TGTGCCTGGAGTGTAACCGGTGTGCTGATTGAAGCTTTCTTT. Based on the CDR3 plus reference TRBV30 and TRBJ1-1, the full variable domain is SQTIHQWPATLVQPVGSPLSLECTVEGTSNPNLYWYRQAAGRGLQLLFYSVGIGQISSEVPQNLSASRPQDRQFILSSKKLLLSDSGFYLCAWSVTGVLIEAFFGQGTRLTVV.

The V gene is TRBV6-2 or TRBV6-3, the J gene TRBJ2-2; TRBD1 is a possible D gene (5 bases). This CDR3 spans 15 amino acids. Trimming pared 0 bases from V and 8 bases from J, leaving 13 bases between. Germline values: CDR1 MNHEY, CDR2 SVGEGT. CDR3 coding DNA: TGTGCCAGCAGTTACTCGAATAGTTGGACAGGGGAGCTGTTTTTT. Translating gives CASSYSNSWTGELFF.

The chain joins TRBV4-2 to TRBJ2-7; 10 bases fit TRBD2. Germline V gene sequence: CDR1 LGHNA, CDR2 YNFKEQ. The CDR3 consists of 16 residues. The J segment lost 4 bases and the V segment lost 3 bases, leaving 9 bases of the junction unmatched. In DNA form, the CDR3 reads TGTGCCAGCAGCCAGGGTCTGGCTAGCGGGAGTTACGAGCAGTACTTC. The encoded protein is CASSQGLASGSYEQYF.

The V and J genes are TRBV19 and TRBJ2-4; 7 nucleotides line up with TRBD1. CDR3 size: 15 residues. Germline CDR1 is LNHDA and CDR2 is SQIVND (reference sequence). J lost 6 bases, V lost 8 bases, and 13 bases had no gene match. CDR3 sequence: CASERGGQPGNIQYF. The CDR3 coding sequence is TGTGCCAGTGAGCGTGGGGGACAGCCCGGAAACATTCAGTACTTC. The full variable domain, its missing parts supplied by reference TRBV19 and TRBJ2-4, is DGGITQSPKYLFRKEGQNVTLSCEQNLNHDAMYWYRQDPGQGLRLIYYSQIVNDFQKGDIAEGYSVSREKKESFPLTVTSAQKNPTAFYLCASERGGQPGNIQYFGAGTRLSVL.

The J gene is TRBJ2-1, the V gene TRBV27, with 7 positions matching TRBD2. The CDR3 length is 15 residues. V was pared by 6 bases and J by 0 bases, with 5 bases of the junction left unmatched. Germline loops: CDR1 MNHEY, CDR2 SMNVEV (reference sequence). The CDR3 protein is CASRLAVSSYNEQFF. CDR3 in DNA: TGTGCCAGCAGGCTAGCGGTGAGCTCCTACAATGAGCAGTTCTTC.

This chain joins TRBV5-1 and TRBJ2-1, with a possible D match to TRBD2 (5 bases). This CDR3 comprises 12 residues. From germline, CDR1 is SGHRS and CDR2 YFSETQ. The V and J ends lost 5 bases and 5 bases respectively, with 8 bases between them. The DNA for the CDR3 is TGCGCCAGCAGTCGAGCGGACAATGAGCAGTTCTTC. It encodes CASSRADNEQFF.

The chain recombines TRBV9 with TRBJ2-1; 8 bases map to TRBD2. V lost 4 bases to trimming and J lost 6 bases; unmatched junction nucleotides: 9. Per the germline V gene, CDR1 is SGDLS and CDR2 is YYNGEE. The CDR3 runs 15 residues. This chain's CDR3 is CASSTRAGEANEQFF. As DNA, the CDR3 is TGTGCCAGCAGCACCCGAGCGGGAGAGGCCAATGAGCAGTTCTTC.

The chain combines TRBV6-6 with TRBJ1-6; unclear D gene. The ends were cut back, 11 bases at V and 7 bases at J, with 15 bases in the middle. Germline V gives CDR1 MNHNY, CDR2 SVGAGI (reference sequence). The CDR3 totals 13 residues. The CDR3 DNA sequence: TGTGCCGCGTGCCGGACGGTCAATTCACCCCTCCACTTT. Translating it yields CAACRTVNSPLHF.

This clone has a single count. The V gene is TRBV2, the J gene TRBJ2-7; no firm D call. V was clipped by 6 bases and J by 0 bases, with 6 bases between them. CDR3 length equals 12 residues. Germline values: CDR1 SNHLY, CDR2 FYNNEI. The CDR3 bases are TGTGCCAGCAGGGACCCCTCCTACGAGCAGTACTTC. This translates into CASRDPSYEQYF.

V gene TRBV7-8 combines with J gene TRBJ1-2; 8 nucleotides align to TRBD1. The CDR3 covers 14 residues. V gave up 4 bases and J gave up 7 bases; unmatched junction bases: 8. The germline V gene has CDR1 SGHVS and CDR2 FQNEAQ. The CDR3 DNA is TGTGCCAGCAGCTCTCTCAGGGGGCAGGGTGGCTACACCTTC. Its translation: CASSSLRGQGGYTF.

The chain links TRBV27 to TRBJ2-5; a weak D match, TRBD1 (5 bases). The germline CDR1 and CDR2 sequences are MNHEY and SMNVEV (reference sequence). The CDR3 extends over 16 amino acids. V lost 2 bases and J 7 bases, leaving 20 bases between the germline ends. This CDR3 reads CASSLIGDTEQGTQYF. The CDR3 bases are TGTGCCAGCAGTTTAATAGGCGACACGGAGCAGGGGACCCAGTACTTC.

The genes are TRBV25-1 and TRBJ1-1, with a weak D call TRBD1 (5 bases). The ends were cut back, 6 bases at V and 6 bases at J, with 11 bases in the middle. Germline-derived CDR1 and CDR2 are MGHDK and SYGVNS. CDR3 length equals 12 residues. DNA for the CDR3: TGTGCCAGCAGATCAGGGTATGCTGAAGCTTTCTTT. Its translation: CASRSGYAEAFF.

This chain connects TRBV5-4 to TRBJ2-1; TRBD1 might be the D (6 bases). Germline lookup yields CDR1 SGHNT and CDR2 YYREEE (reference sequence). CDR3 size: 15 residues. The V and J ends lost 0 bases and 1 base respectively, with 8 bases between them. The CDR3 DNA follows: TGTGCCAGCAGCTTGGACAGGGCATCCTACAATGAGCAGTTCTTC. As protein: CASSLDRASYNEQFF.